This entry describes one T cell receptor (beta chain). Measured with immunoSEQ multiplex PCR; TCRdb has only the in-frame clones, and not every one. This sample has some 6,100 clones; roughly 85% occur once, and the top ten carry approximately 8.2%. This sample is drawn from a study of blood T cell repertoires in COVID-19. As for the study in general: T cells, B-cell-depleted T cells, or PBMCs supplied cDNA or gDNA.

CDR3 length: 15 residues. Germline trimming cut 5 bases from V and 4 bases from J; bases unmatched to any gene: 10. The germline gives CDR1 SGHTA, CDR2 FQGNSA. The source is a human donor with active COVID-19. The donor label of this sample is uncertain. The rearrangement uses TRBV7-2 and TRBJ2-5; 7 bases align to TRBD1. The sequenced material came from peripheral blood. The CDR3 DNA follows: TGTGCCAGCAGCCCCCGACGAGGGGGCCGAGAGACCCAGTACTTC. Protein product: CASSPRRGGRETQYF.